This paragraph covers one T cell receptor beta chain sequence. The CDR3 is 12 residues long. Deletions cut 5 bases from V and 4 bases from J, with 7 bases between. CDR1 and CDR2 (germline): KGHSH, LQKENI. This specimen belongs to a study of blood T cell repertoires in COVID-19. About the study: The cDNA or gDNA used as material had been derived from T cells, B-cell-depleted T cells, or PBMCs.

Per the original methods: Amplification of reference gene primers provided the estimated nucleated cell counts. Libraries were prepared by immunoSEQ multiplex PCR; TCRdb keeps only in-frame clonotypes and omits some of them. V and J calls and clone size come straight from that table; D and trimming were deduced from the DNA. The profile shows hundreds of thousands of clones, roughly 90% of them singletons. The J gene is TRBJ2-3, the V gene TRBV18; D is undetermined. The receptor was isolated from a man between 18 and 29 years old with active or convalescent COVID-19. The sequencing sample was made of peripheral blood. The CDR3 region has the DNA TGTGCCAGCTCAGTCGGAGCAGATACGCAGTATTTT. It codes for CASSVGADTQYF.